This is a list of T cell receptor beta chains from one sample in a study of blood T cell repertoires in COVID-19. Clones were sequenced by immunoSEQ multiplex PCR, and TCRdb holds only the in-frame ones, with some missing. The table lists about 400,000 clones, 80% to 90% of them singletons. Sequencing input: peripheral blood. These TCRs come from a man aged 35-49 years with acute or convalescent COVID-19. Each CDR3 is given with its conserved first and last residue. Each record gives: D gene, V gene, CDR3 length, clone size, J gene, CDR3 protein, CDR3 DNA. D genes are given only for firm matches. Size values are once, few and many counts, or a class for expanded clones, and some rows have none.

>NA|TRBV3-1/TRBV3-2|16|NA|TRBJ1-2
CASSQVGGGGGYGYTF
TGTGCCAGCAGCCAAGTCGGGGGGGGCGGTGGCTATGGCTACACCTTC
>TRBD2|TRBV9|15|once|TRBJ2-7
CASSVDAGVSYEQYF
TGTGCCAGCAGCGTAGATGCGGGAGTCTCCTACGAGCAGTACTTC
>NA|TRBV6-5|15|NA|TRBJ1-6
CASSYSWQGSTPLHF
TGTGCCAGCAGTTACTCGTGGCAGGGGAGTACACCCCTCCACTTT
>TRBD1|TRBV2|16|NA|TRBJ2-3
CASSELGQGSPDTQYF
TGTGCCAGCAGTGAATTGGGACAGGGTTCTCCAGATACGCAGTATTTT
>TRBD1|TRBV12-3/TRBV12-4|13|once|TRBJ1-1
CASSLTGQGEAFF
TGTGCCAGCAGTTTAACGGGACAGGGAGAAGCTTTCTTT
>NA|TRBV4-1|16|NA|TRBJ2-5
CASSPSPSSRQKTQYF
TGCGCCAGCAGCCCGTCACCTTCTTCAAGACAGAAGACCCAGTACTTC
>TRBD1|TRBV28|14|NA|TRBJ1-6
CASWGQQNNSPLHF
TGTGCCAGCTGGGGACAGCAGAATAATTCACCCCTCCACTTT
>NA|TRBV10-3|15|NA|TRBJ1-1
CAISSNTGMNTEAFF
TGTGCCATCAGTTCGAATACGGGTATGAACACTGAAGCTTTCTTT
>NA|TRBV3-1/TRBV3-2|14|NA|TRBJ2-2
CASSQGPPSGELFF
TGTGCCAGCAGCCAAGGACCCCCCTCCGGGGAGTTGTTTTTT
>TRBD1|TRBV24-1|17|NA|TRBJ1-6
CATSAQGALFYNSPLHF
TGTGCCACCAGTGCCCAGGGGGCCCTCTTTTATAATTCACCCCTCCACTTT
>NA|TRBV18|15|NA|TRBJ2-7
CASSAGPDPSYEQYF
TGTGCCAGCTCGGCAGGGCCGGATCCTTCCTACGAGCAGTACTTC
>NA|TRBV10-3|13|NA|TRBJ2-7
CAISESNFYEQYF
TGTGCCATCAGTGAGTCGAACTTCTACGAGCAGTACTTC
>TRBD1|TRBV5-8|15|NA|TRBJ1-6
CASSLDRGLYSPLHF
TGTGCCAGCAGCCTCGACAGGGGGTTATATTCACCCCTCCACTTT
>NA|TRBV6-5|16|NA|TRBJ1-1
CASSYSINQGYAEAFF
TGTGCCAGCAGTTATTCGATCAACCAGGGTTACGCTGAAGCTTTCTTT
>NA|TRBV12-3/TRBV12-4|12|NA|TRBJ1-2
CASISPSGGYTF
TGTGCCAGCATTTCTCCGTCTGGCGGCTACACCTTC
>NA|TRBV6-5|15|NA|TRBJ1-4
CASSYGAGPNEKLFF
TGTGCCAGCAGTTACGGGGCGGGACCCAATGAAAAACTGTTTTTT
>NA|TRBV28|14|NA|TRBJ1-1
CASSFRQANTEAFF
TGTGCCAGCAGTTTCCGACAGGCGAACACTGAAGCTTTCTTT
>NA|TRBV19|12|NA|TRBJ1-2
CASSGSNYGYTF
TGTGCCAGTAGCGGGTCTAACTATGGCTACACCTTC
>NA|TRBV28|16|NA|TRBJ1-4
CASSPGGAGTNEKLFF
TGTGCCAGCAGCCCGGGGGGGGCAGGAACTAATGAAAAACTGTTTTTT
>TRBD2|TRBV19|20|NA|TRBJ2-1
CASSLGLAGGPREIRDEQFF
TGTGCCAGTAGTTTAGGACTAGCGGGAGGGCCGCGAGAGATAAGGGATGAGCAGTTCTTC
>NA|TRBV28|17|NA|TRBJ2-4
CASSPPRRDGSKNIQYF
TGTGCCAGCAGTCCCCCGCGGCGGGATGGTTCCAAAAACATTCAGTACTTC
>NA|TRBV29-1|13|NA|TRBJ2-3
CSVLAENTDTQYF
TGCAGCGTTTTAGCGGAGAACACAGATACGCAGTATTTT
>NA|TRBV19|15|NA|TRBJ1-4
CASSKTAGADEKLFF
TGTGCCAGTAGTAAAACGGCGGGGGCGGATGAAAAACTGTTTTTT
>NA|TRBV5-6|13|once|TRBJ1-5
CASSVGGSQPQHF
TGTGCCAGCAGCGTCGGGGGATCTCAGCCCCAGCATTTT
>NA|TRBV9|18|NA|TRBJ2-1
CASSAPGGGGLSYNEQFF
TGTGCCAGCAGCGCCCCCGGTGGGGGGGGCCTCTCCTACAATGAGCAGTTCTTC
>NA|TRBV3-1/TRBV3-2|11|NA|TRBJ2-7
CASSQVNEQYF
TGTGCCAGCAGCCAAGTCAACGAGCAGTACTTC
>TRBD2|TRBV7-9|15|NA|TRBJ2-3
CASSHSGGAGDTQYF
TGTGCCAGCAGTCATAGCGGGGGGGCCGGCGATACGCAGTATTTT
>TRBD1|TRBV25-1|14|NA|TRBJ1-4
CASSEYGQVEKLFF
TGTGCCAGCAGTGAATATGGACAGGTGGAAAAACTGTTTTTT
>NA|TRBV18|17|NA|TRBJ2-6
CASSSQTGHSGANVLTF
TGTGCCAGCTCATCACAAACAGGGCATTCTGGGGCCAACGTCCTGACTTTC
>NA|TRBV27|14|NA|TRBJ1-5
CASSLSSLGQPQHF
TGTGCCAGCAGTTTATCGAGTCTCGGTCAGCCCCAGCATTTT
>TRBD1|TRBV7-3|16|NA|TRBJ2-1
CASSLLGTGSYNEQFF
TGTGCCAGCAGCTTATTAGGGACAGGGTCCTACAATGAGCAGTTCTTC
>TRBD1|TRBV19|15|NA|TRBJ2-2
CASSMEDRATGELFF
TGTGCCAGTAGTATGGAGGACAGGGCCACCGGGGAGCTGTTTTTT
>TRBD2|TRBV19|16|NA|TRBJ2-1
CASRRLAGGSYNEQFF
TGTGCCAGTAGAAGACTAGCGGGGGGCTCCTACAATGAGCAGTTCTTC
>TRBD2|TRBV7-2|14|NA|TRBJ2-7
CASSGGGDLAEQYF
TGTGCCAGCTCCGGCGGGGGAGACCTGGCGGAGCAGTACTTC
>TRBD1|TRBV11-2|13|few|TRBJ1-5
CASRGQGNQPQHF
TGTGCCAGCAGAGGACAGGGCAATCAGCCCCAGCATTTT
>TRBD1|TRBV5-1|16|NA|TRBJ2-3
CASSRQGQGSTDTQYF
TGCGCCAGCAGCCGACAGGGGCAGGGAAGCACAGATACGCAGTATTTT
>TRBD1|TRBV11-2|14|NA|TRBJ1-2
CASSLSQGAEGYTF
TGTGCCAGCAGCTTAAGTCAGGGGGCGGAGGGCTACACCTTC
>NA|TRBV10-3|13|NA|TRBJ1-2
CAISPLANYGYTF
TGTGCCATCAGTCCTTTAGCTAACTATGGCTACACCTTC
>TRBD1|TRBV3-1/TRBV3-2|21|NA|TRBJ2-6
CASSQGHPLGQGSSGANVLTF
TGTGCCAGCAGCCAGGGACATCCATTAGGACAGGGGAGCTCTGGGGCCAACGTCCTGACTTTC
>NA|TRBV7-2|15|NA|TRBJ1-6
CASSPLFSYNSPLHF
TGTGCCAGCAGCCCACTTTTCTCCTATAATTCACCCCTCCACTTT
>TRBD2|TRBV19|15|NA|TRBJ2-2
CASSLQLAGAGELFF
TGTGCCAGTAGTTTACAACTAGCGGGAGCCGGGGAGCTGTTTTTT